This is a list of T cell receptor beta chains from one sample in a study of blood T cell repertoires in COVID-19. Assay: immunoSEQ multiplex PCR; the TCRdb copy retains only in-frame clones and omits some. The sample consists of fewer than 350,000 clones, 88% of them appearing once. Sequencing used peripheral blood. These receptors originate from a young man with active or convalescent COVID-19. The CDR3 runs from the conserved cysteine through the conserved F or W. Fields, in order: V gene, J gene, D gene, CDR3 protein. D genes are given only for firm matches.

>TRBV10-3|TRBJ1-2|TRBD1
CAISGGDRRNYGYTF
>TRBV6-6|TRBJ1-2|TRBD1
CASRPARDRVTYGYTF
>TRBV5-1|TRBJ2-5|TRBD1
CASSRAPTGGQETQYF
>TRBV19|TRBJ1-5|.
CASSIGGSPQHF
>TRBV2|TRBJ1-1|.
CASSVLQGGTEAFF
>TRBV5-1|TRBJ2-7|.
CASGNRGYEQYF
>TRBV9|TRBJ2-2|.
CASSVGHGTNTGELFF
>TRBV6-1|TRBJ2-1|TRBD2
CASGEAGGLDEQFF
>TRBV19|TRBJ1-1|.
CASSTHQMNTEAFF
>TRBV4-1|TRBJ1-5|.
CASSLTRGSYSNQPQHF
>TRBV29-1|TRBJ1-2|TRBD1
CSVPPGQGGQGYTF
>TRBV3-1/TRBV3-2|TRBJ1-2|TRBD1
CASSRGTGGITF
>TRBV3-1/TRBV3-2|TRBJ1-4|.
CASSPERTTTNEKLFF
>TRBV4-3|TRBJ1-2|.
CASSQDPGYGYTF
>TRBV6-4|TRBJ1-1|TRBD1
CASSLEPGQGPTEAFF
>TRBV19|TRBJ1-2|TRBD1
CASSTGQGAYGYTF
>TRBV27|TRBJ2-2|.
CASSFPRDTTNTGELFF
>TRBV2|TRBJ1-5|.
CASTLVGGFGQPQHF
>TRBV27|TRBJ2-3|TRBD1
CASSLSLGTAADTQYF
>TRBV14|TRBJ2-2|.
CASSPRLLVPNTGELFF
>TRBV12-5|TRBJ2-3|.
CASGQRPPRTTSTDTQYF
>TRBV7-9|TRBJ2-3|TRBD2
CASSLTSGHTDTQYF
>TRBV6-5|TRBJ1-1|.
CASSPRRAGNTEAFF
>TRBV27|TRBJ1-4|.
CASSSTTGPLGEKLFF
>TRBV7-6|TRBJ1-1|.
CASRSRPTGPHTEAFF
>TRBV7-4|TRBJ2-2|TRBD1
CASSLRGQGNTGELFF
>TRBV5-6|TRBJ1-5|TRBD1
CASSTRGQVGQPQHF
>TRBV11-3|TRBJ1-6|.
CASSLVPQGLNSPLHF